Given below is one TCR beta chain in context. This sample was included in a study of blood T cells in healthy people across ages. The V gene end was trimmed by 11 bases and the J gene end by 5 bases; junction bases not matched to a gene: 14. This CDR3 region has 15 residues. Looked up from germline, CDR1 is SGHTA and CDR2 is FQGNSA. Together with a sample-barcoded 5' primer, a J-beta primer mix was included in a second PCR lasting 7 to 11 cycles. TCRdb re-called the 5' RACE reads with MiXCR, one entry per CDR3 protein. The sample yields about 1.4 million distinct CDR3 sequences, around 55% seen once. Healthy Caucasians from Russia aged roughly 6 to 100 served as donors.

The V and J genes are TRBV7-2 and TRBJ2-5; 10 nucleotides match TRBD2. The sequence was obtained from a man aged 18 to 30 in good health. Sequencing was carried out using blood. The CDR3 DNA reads TGTGCCGAAAGCCCAGCGGGAGGGGTCGGGGAGACCCAGTACTTC. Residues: CAESPAGGVGETQYF.